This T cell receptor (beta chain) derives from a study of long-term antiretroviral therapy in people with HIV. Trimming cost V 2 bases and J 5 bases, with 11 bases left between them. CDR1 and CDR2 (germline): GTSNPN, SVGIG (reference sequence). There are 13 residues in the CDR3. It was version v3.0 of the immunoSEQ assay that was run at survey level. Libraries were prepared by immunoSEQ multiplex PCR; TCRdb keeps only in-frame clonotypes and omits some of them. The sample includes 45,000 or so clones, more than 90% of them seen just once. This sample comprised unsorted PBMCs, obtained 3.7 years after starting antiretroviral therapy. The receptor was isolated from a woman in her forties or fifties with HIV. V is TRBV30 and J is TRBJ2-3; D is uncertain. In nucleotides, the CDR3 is TGTGCCTGGAGTAGGCTAGAGCTAGATACGCAGTATTTT. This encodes CAWSRLELDTQYF. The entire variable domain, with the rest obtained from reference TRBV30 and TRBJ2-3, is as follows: SQTIHQWPATLVQPVGSPLSLECTVEGTSNPNLYWYRQAAGRGLQLLFYSVGIGQISSEVPQNLSASRPQDRQFILSSKKLLLSDSGFYLCAWSRLELDTQYFGPGTRLTVL.